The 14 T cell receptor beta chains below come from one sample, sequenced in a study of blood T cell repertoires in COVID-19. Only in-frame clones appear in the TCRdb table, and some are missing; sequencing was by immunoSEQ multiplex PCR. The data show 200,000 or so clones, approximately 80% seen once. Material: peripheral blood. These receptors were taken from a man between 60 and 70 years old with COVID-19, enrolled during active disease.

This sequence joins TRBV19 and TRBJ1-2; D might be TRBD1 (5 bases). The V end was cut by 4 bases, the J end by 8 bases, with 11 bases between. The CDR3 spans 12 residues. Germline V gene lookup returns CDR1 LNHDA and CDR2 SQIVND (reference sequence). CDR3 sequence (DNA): TGTGCCAGTAGTACACGCCAGGGCGGCTACACCTTC. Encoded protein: CASSTRQGGYTF. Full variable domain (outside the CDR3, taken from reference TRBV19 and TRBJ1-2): DGGITQSPKYLFRKEGQNVTLSCEQNLNHDAMYWYRQDPGQGLRLIYYSQIVNDFQKGDIAEGYSVSREKKESFPLTVTSAQKNPTAFYLCASSTRQGGYTFGSGTRLTVV.

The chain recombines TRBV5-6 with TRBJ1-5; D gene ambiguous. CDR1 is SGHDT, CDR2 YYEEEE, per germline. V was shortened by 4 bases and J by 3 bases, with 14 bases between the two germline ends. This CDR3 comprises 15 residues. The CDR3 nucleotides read TGTGCCAGCAGCGGCTGGTCGCAGGTCAATCAGCCCCAGCATTTT. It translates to CASSGWSQVNQPQHF.

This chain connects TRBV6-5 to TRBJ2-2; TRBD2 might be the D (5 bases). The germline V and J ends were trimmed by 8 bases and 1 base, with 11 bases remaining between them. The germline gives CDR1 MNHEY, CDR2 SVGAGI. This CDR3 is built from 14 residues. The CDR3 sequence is CASRWAGNTGELFF. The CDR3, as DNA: TGTGCCAGCCGCTGGGCGGGGAACACCGGGGAGCTGTTTTTT.

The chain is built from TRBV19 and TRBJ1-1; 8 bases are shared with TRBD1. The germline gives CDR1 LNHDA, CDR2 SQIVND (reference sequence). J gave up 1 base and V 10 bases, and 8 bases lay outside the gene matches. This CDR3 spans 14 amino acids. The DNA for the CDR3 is TGTGCCACCCAGCGTACAGGGGGGAACACTGAAGCTTTCTTT. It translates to CATQRTGGNTEAFF.

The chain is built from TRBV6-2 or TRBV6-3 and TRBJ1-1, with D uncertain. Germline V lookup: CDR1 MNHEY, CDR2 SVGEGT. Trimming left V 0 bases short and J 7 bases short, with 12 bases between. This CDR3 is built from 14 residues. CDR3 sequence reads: CASSYSRGRDEAFF. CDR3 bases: TGTGCCAGCAGTTACTCGAGAGGGAGGGATGAAGCTTTCTTT.

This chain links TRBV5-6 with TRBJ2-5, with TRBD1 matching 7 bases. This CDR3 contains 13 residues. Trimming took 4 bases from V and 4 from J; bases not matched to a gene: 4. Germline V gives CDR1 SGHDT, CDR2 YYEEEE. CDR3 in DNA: TGTGCCAGCAGCCCGACAGGGCCAGAGACCCAGTACTTC. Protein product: CASSPTGPETQYF.

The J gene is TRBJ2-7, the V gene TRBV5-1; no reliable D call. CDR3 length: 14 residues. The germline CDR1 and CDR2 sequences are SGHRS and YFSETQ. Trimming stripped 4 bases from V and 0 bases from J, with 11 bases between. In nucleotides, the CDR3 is TGCGCCAGCAGCCCCGAGGCGGCCTCCTACGAGCAGTACTTC. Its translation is CASSPEAASYEQYF.

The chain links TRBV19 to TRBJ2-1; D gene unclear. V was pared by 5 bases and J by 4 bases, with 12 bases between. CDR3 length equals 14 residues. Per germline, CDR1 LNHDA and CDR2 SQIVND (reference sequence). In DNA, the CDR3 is TGTGCCAGTAGTCTCCTCAGTCAGTACAATGAGCAGTTCTTC. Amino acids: CASSLLSQYNEQFF.

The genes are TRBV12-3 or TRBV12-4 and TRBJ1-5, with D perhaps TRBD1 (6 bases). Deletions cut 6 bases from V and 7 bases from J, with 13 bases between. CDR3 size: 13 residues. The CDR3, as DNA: TGTGCCAGCAGCAGGACAGTTAGGCAGCCCCAGCATTTT. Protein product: CASSRTVRQPQHF.

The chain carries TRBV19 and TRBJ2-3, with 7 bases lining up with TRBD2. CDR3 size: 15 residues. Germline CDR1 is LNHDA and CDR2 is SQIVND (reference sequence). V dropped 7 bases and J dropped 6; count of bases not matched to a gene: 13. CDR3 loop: CASKMSGGWDDTQYF. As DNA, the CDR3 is TGTGCCAGTAAAATGTCGGGAGGTTGGGACGATACGCAGTATTTT.

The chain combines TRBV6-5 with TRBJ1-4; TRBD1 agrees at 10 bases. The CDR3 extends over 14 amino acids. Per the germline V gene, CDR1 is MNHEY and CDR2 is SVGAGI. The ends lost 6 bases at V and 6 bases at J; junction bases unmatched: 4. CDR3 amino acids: CASSSGTGDEKLFF. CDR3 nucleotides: TGTGCCAGCAGCTCCGGGACAGGGGATGAAAAACTGTTTTTT.

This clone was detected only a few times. CDR3 nucleotide sequence: TGTGCCAGCAGCGTAGCGGGATCGGGTGGAAACACCATATATTTT. Its translation is CASSVAGSGGNTIYF. The chain combines TRBV9 with TRBJ1-3; D gene ambiguous. This CDR3 has 15 amino acids. V gave up 0 bases and J gave up 3 bases, with 10 bases separating them. Germline CDR1 is SGDLS and CDR2 is YYNGEE.

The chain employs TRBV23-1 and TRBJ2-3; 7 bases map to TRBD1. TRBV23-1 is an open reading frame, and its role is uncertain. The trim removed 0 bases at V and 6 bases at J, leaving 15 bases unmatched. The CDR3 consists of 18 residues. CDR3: CASSQSGVKQGPWDTQYF. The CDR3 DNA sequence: TGCGCCAGCAGTCAATCGGGGGTCAAACAGGGGCCGTGGGATACGCAGTATTTT.

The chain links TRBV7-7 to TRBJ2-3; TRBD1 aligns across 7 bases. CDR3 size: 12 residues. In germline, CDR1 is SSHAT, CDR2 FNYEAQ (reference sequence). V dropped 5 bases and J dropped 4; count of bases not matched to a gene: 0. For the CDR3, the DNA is TGTGCCAGCAGCGGGACAGCAGATACGCAGTATTTT. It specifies CASSGTADTQYF.